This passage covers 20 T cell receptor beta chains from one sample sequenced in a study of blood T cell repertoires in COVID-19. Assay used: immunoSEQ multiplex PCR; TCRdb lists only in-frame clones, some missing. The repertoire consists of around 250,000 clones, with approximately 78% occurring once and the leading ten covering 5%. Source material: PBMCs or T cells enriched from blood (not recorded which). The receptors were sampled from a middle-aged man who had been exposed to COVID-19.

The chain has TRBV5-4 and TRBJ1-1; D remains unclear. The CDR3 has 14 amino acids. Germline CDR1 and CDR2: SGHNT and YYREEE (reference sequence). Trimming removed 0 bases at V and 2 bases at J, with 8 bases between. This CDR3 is CASSLARYNTEAFF. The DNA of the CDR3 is TGTGCCAGCAGCTTGGCCAGGTATAACACTGAAGCTTTCTTT. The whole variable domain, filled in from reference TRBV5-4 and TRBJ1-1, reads ETGVTQSPTHLIKTRGQQVTLRCSSQSGHNTVSWYQQALGQGPQFIFQYYREEENGRGNFPPRFSGLQFPNYSSELNVNALELDDSALYLCASSLARYNTEAFFGQGTRLTVV.

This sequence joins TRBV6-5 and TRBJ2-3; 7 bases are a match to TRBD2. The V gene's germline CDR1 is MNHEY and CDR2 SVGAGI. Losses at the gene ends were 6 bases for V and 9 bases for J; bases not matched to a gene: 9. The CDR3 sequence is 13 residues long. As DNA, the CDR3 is TGTGCCAGCAGCACATCAGGGACTACCACGCAGTATTTT. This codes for CASSTSGTTTQYF.

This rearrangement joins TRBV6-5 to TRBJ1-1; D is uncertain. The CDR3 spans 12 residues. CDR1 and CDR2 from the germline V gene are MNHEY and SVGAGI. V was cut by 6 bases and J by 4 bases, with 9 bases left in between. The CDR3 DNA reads TGTGCCAGCAGCAACAGAGCCACTGAAGCTTTCTTT. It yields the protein CASSNRATEAFF.

CDR3 coding DNA: TGTGCCAGTAGCCTGGCGGGGGGGCCGGGGGAGACCCAGTACTTC. Translating it yields CASSLAGGPGETQYF. The V gene is TRBV19, the J gene TRBJ2-5, with 9 bases identical to TRBD2. V was clipped by 6 bases and J by 5 bases; unmatched bases: 10. Germline values: CDR1 LNHDA, CDR2 SQIVND (reference sequence). The CDR3 has 15 residues.

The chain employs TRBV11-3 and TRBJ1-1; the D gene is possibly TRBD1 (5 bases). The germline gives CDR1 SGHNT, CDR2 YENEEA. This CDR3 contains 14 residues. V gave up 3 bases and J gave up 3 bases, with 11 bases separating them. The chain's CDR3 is CASSLRTGDTEAFF. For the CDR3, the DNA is TGTGCCAGCAGCTTGAGGACGGGGGACACTGAAGCTTTCTTT.

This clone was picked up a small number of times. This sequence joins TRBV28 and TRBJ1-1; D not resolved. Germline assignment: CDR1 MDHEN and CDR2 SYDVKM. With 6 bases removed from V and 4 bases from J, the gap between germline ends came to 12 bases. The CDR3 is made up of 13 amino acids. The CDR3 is CASRETTGTEAFF. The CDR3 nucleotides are TGTGCCAGCAGGGAAACCACGGGCACTGAAGCTTTCTTT.

CDR3 loop: CASRQGARTGELFF. CDR3 coding DNA: TGTGCCAGCAGGCAGGGGGCGCGCACCGGGGAGCTGTTTTTT. The chain links TRBV5-8 to TRBJ2-2, with 8 bases that match TRBD1. The germline V gene encodes CDR1 SGHTS and CDR2 YDEGEE. CDR3 size: 14 residues. With 5 bases clipped from V and 4 bases from J, the junction kept 4 bases outside the gene matches. Filled out from reference TRBV5-8 and TRBJ2-2, the complete variable domain reads EAGVTQSPTHLIKTRGQQATLRCSPISGHTSVYWYQQALGLGLQFLLWYDEGEERNRGNFPPRFSGRQFPNYSSELNVNALELEDSALYLCASRQGARTGELFFGEGSRLTVL.

The CDR3 here is CATRHRGRAGDTEAFF. Written as DNA, the CDR3 is TGTGCCACCCGGCACAGGGGGCGAGCTGGGGACACTGAAGCTTTCTTT. The genes are TRBV24-1 and TRBJ1-1; 9 bases line up with TRBD1. Germline lookup yields CDR1 KGHDR and CDR2 SFDVKD. This CDR3 is 16 amino acids long. Trimming at V came to 9 bases and at J to 3 bases, leaving 13 bases not matched to a gene.

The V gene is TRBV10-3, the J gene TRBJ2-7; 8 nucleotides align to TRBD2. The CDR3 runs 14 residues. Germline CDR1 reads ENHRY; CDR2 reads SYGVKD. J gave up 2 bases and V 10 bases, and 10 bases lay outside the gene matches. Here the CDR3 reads CATVDPAGAYEQYF. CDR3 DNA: TGTGCCACTGTCGACCCAGCGGGGGCCTACGAGCAGTACTTC.

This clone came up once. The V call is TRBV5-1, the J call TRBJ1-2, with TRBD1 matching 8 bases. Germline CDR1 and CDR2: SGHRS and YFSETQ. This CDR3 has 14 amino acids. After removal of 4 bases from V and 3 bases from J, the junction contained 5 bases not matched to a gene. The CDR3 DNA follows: TGCGCCAGCAGCCCGGGACAGGAGCACTATGGCTACACCTTC. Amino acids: CASSPGQEHYGYTF.

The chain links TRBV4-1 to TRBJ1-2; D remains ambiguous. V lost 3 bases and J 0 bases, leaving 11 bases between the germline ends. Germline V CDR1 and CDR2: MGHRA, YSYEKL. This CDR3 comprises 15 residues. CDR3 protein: CASSQQPGANYGYTF. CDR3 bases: TGCGCCAGCAGCCAGCAACCGGGAGCTAACTATGGCTACACCTTC.

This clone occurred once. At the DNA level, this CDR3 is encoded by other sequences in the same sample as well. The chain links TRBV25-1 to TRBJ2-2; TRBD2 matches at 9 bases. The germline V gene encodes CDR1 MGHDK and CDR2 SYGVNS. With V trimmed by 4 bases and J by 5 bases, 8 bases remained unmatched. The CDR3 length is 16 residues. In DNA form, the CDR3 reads TGTGCCAGCAGTGTGTCTAGCGGGGCTTTTACCGGGGAGCTGTTTTTT. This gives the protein CASSVSSGAFTGELFF.

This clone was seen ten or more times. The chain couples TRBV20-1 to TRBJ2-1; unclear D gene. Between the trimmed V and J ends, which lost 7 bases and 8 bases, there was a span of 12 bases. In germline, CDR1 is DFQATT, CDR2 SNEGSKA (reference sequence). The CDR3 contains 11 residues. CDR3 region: CSVQQVHEQFF. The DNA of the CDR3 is TGCAGTGTTCAGCAGGTCCATGAGCAGTTCTTC.

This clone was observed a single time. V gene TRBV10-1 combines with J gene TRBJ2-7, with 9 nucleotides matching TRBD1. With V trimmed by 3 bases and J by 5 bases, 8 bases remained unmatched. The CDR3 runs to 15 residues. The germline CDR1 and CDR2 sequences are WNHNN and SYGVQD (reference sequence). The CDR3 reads CASSDPGQGPNEQYF. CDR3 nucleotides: TGCGCCAGCAGTGACCCGGGACAGGGCCCGAACGAGCAGTACTTC.

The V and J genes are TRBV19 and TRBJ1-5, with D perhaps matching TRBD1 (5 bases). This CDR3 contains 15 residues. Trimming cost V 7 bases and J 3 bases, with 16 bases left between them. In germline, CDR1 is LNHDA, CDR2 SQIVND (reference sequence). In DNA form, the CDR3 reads TGTGCCAGTAAAGTCTCTGGGGCAGTCAATCAGCCCCAGCATTTT. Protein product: CASKVSGAVNQPQHF.

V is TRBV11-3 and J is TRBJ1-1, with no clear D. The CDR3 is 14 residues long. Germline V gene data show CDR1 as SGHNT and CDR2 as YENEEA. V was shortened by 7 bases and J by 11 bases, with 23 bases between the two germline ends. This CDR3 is CASIPSRDSKEAFF. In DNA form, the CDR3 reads TGTGCCAGCATCCCTAGCCGGGATTCTAAGGAGGCTTTCTTT.

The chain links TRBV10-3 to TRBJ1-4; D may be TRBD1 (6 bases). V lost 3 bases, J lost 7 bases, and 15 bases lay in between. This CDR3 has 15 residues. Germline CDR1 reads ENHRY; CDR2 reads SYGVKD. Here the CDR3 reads CAISDGNRAGEKLFF. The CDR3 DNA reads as TGTGCCATCAGTGACGGTAACAGGGCAGGTGAAAAACTGTTTTTT.

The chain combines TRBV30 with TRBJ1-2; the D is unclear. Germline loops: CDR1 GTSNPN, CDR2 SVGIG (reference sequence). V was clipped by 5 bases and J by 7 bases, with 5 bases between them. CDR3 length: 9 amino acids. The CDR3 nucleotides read TGTGCCTGGGGCGGTGGCTACACCTTC. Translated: CAWGGGYTF. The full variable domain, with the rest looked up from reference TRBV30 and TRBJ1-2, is SQTIHQWPATLVQPVGSPLSLECTVEGTSNPNLYWYRQAAGRGLQLLFYSVGIGQISSEVPQNLSASRPQDRQFILSSKKLLLSDSGFYLCAWGGGYTFGSGTRLTVV.

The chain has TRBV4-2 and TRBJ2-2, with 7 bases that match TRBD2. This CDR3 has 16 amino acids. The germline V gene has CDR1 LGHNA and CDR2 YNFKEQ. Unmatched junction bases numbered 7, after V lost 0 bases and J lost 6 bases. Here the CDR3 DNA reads TGTGCCAGCAGCCAAGATCGGGTTACTAGCGCCGGGGAGCTGTTTTTT. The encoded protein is CASSQDRVTSAGELFF.

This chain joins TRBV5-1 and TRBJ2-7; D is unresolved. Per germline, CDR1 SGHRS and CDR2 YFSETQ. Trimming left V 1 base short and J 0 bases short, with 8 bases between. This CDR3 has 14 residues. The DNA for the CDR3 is TGCGCCAGCAGCTTGTCAGCGAGCTCCTACGAGCAGTACTTC. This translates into CASSLSASSYEQYF. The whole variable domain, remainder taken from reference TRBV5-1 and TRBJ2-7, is KAGVTQTPRYLIKTRGQQVTLSCSPISGHRSVSWYQQTPGQGLQFLFEYFSETQRNKGNFPGRFSGRQFSNSRSEMNVSTLELGDSALYLCASSLSASSYEQYFGPGTRLTVT.